This T cell receptor beta chain was sequenced for a study of cytomegalovirus exposure and HLA in healthy donors. PCR used 60 Vbeta primers and 13 Jbeta primers. Sequencing used immunoSEQ multiplex PCR; TCRdb keeps in-frame clones, though not all of them. The sample lists about 150,000 clones; roughly 75% were seen once. This CDR3 comprises 15 residues. The germline gives CDR1 MNHEY, CDR2 SVGAGI. The ends were cut back, 5 bases at V and 1 base at J, with 12 bases in the middle. The receptor was derived from a man in his late teens or twenties in good health and CMV-seropositive. The specimen was PBMCs. The rearrangement uses TRBV6-5 and TRBJ1-5; D unclear. CDR3 bases: TGTGCCAGCAGTAGGAGCCGGGAAAGCAATCAGCCCCAGCATTTT. Amino acid sequence: CASSRSRESNQPQHF.